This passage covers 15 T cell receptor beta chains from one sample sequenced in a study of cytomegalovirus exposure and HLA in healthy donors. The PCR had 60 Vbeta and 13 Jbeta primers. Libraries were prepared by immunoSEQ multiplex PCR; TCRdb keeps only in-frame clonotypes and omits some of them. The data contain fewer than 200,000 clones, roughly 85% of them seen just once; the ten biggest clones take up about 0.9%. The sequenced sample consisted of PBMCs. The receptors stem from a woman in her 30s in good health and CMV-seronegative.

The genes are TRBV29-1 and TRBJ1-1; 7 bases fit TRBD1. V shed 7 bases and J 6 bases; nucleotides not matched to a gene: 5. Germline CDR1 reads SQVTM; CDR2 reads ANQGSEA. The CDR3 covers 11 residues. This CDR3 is CSATGEAEAFF. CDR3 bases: TGCAGCGCCACAGGGGAGGCTGAAGCTTTCTTT.

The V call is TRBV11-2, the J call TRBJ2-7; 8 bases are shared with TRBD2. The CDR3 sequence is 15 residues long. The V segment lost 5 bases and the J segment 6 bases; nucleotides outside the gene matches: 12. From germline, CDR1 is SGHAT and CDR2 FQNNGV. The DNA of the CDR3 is TGTGCCAGCAGCCGAGCCCGGACTAGCCTTGTCGAGCAGTACTTC. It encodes CASSRARTSLVEQYF.

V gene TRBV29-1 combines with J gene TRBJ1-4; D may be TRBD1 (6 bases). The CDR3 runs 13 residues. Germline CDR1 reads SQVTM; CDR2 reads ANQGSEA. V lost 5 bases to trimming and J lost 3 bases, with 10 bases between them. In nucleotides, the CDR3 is TGCAGCGTTCCGGACAGAGCTAATGAAAAACTGTTTTTT. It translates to CSVPDRANEKLFF.

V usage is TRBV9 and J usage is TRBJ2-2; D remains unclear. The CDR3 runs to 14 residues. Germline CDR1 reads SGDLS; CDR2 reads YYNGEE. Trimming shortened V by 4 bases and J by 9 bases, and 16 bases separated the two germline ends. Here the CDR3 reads CASSYNEDPRELFF. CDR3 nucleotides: TGTGCCAGCAGCTACAACGAGGATCCCCGGGAGCTGTTTTTT.

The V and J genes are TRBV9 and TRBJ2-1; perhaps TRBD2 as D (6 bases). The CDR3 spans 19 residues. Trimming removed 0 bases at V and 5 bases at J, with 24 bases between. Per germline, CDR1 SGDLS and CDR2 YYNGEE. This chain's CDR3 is CASSVATKVMGLGDNEQFF. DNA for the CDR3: TGTGCCAGCAGCGTAGCTACAAAGGTTATGGGACTCGGAGACAATGAGCAGTTCTTC.

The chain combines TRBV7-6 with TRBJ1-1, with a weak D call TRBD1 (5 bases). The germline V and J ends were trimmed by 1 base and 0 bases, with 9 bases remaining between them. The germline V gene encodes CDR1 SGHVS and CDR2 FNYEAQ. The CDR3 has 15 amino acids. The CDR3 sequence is CASSLGAGMNTEAFF. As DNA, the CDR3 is TGTGCCAGCAGCTTAGGGGCAGGGATGAACACTGAAGCTTTCTTT.

This CDR3 reads CASSSGDSVREQYF. CDR3 bases: TGTGCCAGCAGCTCGGGAGACAGCGTTCGCGAGCAGTACTTC. The rearrangement links TRBV9 to TRBJ2-7; weak D call: TRBD2 (6 bases). Trimming left V 4 bases short and J 6 bases short, with 17 bases between. Germline CDR1 SGDLS, CDR2 YYNGEE. This CDR3 is 14 amino acids long.

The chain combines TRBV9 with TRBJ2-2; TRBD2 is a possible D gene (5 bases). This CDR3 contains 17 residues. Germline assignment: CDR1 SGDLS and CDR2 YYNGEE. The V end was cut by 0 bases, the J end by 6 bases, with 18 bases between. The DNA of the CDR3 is TGTGCCAGCAGCGTAGAGGTGATAGGGTGGGGAGCCGGGGAGCTGTTTTTT. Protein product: CASSVEVIGWGAGELFF.

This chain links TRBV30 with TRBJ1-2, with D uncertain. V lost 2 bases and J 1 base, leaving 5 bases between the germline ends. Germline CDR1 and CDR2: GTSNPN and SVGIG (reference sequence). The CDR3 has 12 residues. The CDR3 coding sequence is TGTGCCTGGAGTCCACTTAACTATGGCTACACCTTC. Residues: CAWSPLNYGYTF.

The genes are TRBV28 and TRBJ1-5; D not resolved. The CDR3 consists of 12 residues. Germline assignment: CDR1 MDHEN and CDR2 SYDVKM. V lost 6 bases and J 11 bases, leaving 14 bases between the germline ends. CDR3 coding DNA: TGTGCCAGCAGGGGCGCCCAGTGGGCCCAGCATTTT. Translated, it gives CASRGAQWAQHF.

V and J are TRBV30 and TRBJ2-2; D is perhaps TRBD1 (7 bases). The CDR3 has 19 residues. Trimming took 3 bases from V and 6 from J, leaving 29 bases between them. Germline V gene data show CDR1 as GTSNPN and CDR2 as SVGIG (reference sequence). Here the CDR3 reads CAWRAPGRGVFRVSGELFF. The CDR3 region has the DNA TGTGCCTGGAGGGCCCCGGGCAGGGGGGTATTTCGTGTATCCGGGGAGCTGTTTTTT.

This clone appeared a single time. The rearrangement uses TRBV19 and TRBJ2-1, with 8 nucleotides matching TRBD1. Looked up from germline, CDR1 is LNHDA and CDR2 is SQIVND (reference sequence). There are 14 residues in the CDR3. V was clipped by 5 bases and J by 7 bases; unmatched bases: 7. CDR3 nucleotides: TGTGCCAGTAGTCGGGCAGGGGGCTATAATGAGCAGTTCTTC. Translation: CASSRAGGYNEQFF.

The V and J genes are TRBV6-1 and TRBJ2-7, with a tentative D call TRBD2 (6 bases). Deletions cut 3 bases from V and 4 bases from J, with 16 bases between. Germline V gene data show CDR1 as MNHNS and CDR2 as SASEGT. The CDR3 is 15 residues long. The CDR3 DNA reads TGTGCCAGCAGTGACGGGACTCTGGGTGCATACGAGCAGTACTTC. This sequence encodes CASSDGTLGAYEQYF.

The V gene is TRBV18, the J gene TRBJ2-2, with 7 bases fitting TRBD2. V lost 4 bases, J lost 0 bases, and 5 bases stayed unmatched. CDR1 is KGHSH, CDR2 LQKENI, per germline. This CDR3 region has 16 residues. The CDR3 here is CASSRPGLTNTGELFF. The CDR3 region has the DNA TGTGCCAGCTCACGACCGGGACTAACGAACACCGGGGAGCTGTTTTTT.

Here the CDR3 reads CSVRQGSSVETQYF. The CDR3 DNA reads as TGCAGCGTTAGACAGGGAAGCAGTGTGGAGACCCAGTACTTC. V usage is TRBV29-1 and J usage is TRBJ2-5; 7 bases match TRBD1. Germline values: CDR1 SQVTM, CDR2 ANQGSEA. With 5 bases clipped from V and 5 bases from J, the junction kept 11 bases outside the gene matches. The CDR3 totals 14 residues.